Below are 25 T cell receptor beta chains sequenced from a single sample in a study of T cells after yellow fever vaccination. TCRdb re-derived calls from the 5' RACE reads in MiXCR, one entry per CDR3 protein. The sample lists around 530,000 distinct CDR3 sequences; roughly 17% were seen once. The input for sequencing was PBMCs, taken 4 to 6 days after the first yellow fever vaccination. All receptors come from a man younger than 30 who received the YFV17D yellow fever vaccine.

The sample holds a few counts of this clonotype. The V call is TRBV7-2, the J call TRBJ2-3, with D perhaps TRBD2 (6 bases). The germline V and J ends were trimmed by 6 bases and 0 bases, with 16 bases remaining between them. The germline V gene encodes CDR1 SGHTA and CDR2 FQGNSA. This CDR3 has 16 amino acids. This CDR3 reads CASSFQAGVSTDTQYF. The CDR3 DNA sequence: TGTGCCAGCAGTTTCCAAGCGGGCGTAAGCACAGATACGCAGTATTTT.

The rearrangement uses TRBV24-1 and TRBJ2-5; D not resolved. The CDR3 consists of 15 residues. V shed 5 bases and J shed 1 base, with 13 bases lying between them. The germline V gene encodes CDR1 KGHDR and CDR2 SFDVKD. Written as DNA, the CDR3 is TGTGCCACCAGTGCCTATCGGGCAGGCCAAGAGACCCAGTACTTC. This sequence encodes CATSAYRAGQETQYF.

This chain links TRBV7-3 with TRBJ2-1; TRBD2 agrees at 9 bases. J lost 0 bases, V lost 2 bases, and 5 bases had no gene match. CDR1 and CDR2 (germline): SGHTA, FQGTGA. CDR3 length: 17 residues. CDR3 residues: CASSLRAGGSSYNEQFF. DNA of the CDR3: TGTGCCAGCAGCTTACGGGCGGGGGGGTCCTCCTACAATGAGCAGTTCTTC.

This clonotype was detected many times. This chain joins TRBV7-2 and TRBJ2-3, with D perhaps being TRBD1 or TRBD2 (5 bases each). The CDR3 totals 13 residues. V lost 4 bases to trimming and J lost 6 bases, with 11 bases between them. Per germline, CDR1 SGHTA and CDR2 FQGNSA. The chain's CDR3 is CASSSQGADTQYF. The CDR3 coding sequence is TGTGCCAGCAGCTCGCAGGGAGCCGATACGCAGTATTTT.

The V call is TRBV5-1, the J call TRBJ2-3, with 7 bases identical to TRBD2. Losses at the gene ends were 4 bases for V and 0 bases for J; bases not matched to a gene: 2. This CDR3 comprises 14 residues. The germline V gene has CDR1 SGHRS and CDR2 YFSETQ. CDR3 protein: CASSGLVSTDTQYF. The CDR3 nucleotides are TGCGCCAGCAGCGGACTAGTGAGCACAGATACGCAGTATTTT.

This chain links TRBV5-8 with TRBJ1-5; a weak D match, TRBD1 (6 bases). This CDR3 is 13 amino acids long. Trimming removed 9 bases at V and 7 bases at J, with 17 bases between. Germline values: CDR1 SGHTS, CDR2 YDEGEE. The DNA for the CDR3 is TGTGCCATGAGACCAAAGGGGGACCAGCCCCAGCATTTT. Amino acid sequence: CAMRPKGDQPQHF.

The rearrangement joins TRBV6-1 to TRBJ2-7, with 10 bases identical to TRBD2. The CDR3 loop spans 15 amino acids. V lost 4 bases, J lost 5 bases, and 8 bases stayed unmatched. The germline V gene has CDR1 MNHNS and CDR2 SASEGT. CDR3 bases: TGTGCCAGCAGTGCCCGACTAGCGGGCCCTAACGAGCAGTACTTC. Its protein product is CASSARLAGPNEQYF.

This clonotype was seen more than once but under ten times. The chain links TRBV4-3 to TRBJ1-2; D gene ambiguous. Germline CDR1 LGHNA, CDR2 YSLEER. The V gene lost 0 bases and the J gene lost 2 bases, with 10 bases spanning the gap. This CDR3 has 15 amino acids. The CDR3 DNA is TGCGCCAGCAGCCAAGAGGGCGGCAAAAACTATGGCTACACCTTC. Its protein is CASSQEGGKNYGYTF.

The chain employs TRBV19 and TRBJ1-1; no clear D. The germline CDR1 and CDR2 sequences are LNHDA and SQIVND (reference sequence). This CDR3 is built from 15 residues. V gave up 5 bases and J gave up 1 base, with 14 bases separating them. CDR3 sequence: CASSAGPAKNTEAFF. The CDR3 region has the DNA TGTGCCAGTAGTGCGGGCCCTGCTAAGAACACTGAAGCTTTCTTT.

The rearrangement uses TRBV5-6 and TRBJ2-1; possible D gene TRBD2, 7 bases. The CDR3 is 15 amino acids. With 4 bases removed from V and 4 bases from J, the gap between germline ends came to 15 bases. Germline-derived CDR1 and CDR2 are SGHDT and YYEEEE. The CDR3 coding sequence is TGTGCCAGCAGCCTTTGGGGGGGCCGTTACAATGAGCAGTTCTTC. Its translation is CASSLWGGRYNEQFF.

Ten or more counts support this clonotype. V gene TRBV4-2 combines with J gene TRBJ1-1; TRBD1 aligns across 8 bases. Germline CDR1 is LGHNA and CDR2 is YNFKEQ. The CDR3 contains 15 residues. The junction had 4 bases not matched to a gene; V was cut back by 2 bases and J by 2 bases. CDR3 residues: CASSQQGASNTEAFF. The CDR3 coding sequence is TGTGCCAGCAGCCAACAGGGGGCTTCCAACACTGAAGCTTTCTTT.

This clonotype was recorded many times. The V and J genes are TRBV4-3 and TRBJ2-1; D is ambiguous. This CDR3 has 13 residues. The germline V gene encodes CDR1 LGHNA and CDR2 YSLEER. The V end lost 2 bases, the J end lost 3 bases, and 5 bases lay between the germline ends. Written as DNA, the CDR3 is TGCGCCAGCAGCCAACAGCACTACAATGAGCAGTTCTTC. This translates into CASSQQHYNEQFF.

This clonotype was observed at least ten times. This chain uses TRBV28 with TRBJ2-5; 10 bases fit TRBD2. V lost 5 bases, J lost 2 bases, and 5 bases stayed unmatched. CDR3 length equals 15 residues. The germline V gene encodes CDR1 MDHEN and CDR2 SYDVKM. CDR3 DNA: TGTGCCAGCAGTGGACTAGCGGCAGCTCAAGAGACCCAGTACTTC. This translates into CASSGLAAAQETQYF.

This rearrangement joins TRBV6-2 or TRBV6-3 to TRBJ2-7; D is ambiguous. This CDR3 region has 12 residues. CDR1 is MNHEY, CDR2 SVGEGT, per germline. Trimming removed 1 base at V and 0 bases at J, with 1 base between. The CDR3 DNA reads as TGTGCCAGCAGTTACTTCTCCTACGAGCAGTACTTC. It yields the protein CASSYFSYEQYF.

V is TRBV5-4 and J is TRBJ2-1, with D perhaps given as TRBD1 or TRBD2 (7 bases each). Germline V gives CDR1 SGHNT, CDR2 YYREEE (reference sequence). V gave up 1 base and J gave up 4 bases, with 18 bases separating them. The CDR3 covers 17 residues. As DNA, the CDR3 is TGTGCCAGCAGCTTGAGTTGGGGAGGGGGCACATACAATGAGCAGTTCTTC. Amino acid sequence: CASSLSWGGGTYNEQFF.

Concerning this clonotype: This could be a read error, since a much larger clone is one nucleotide away. The chain's CDR3 is CSAPGTGGERLFF. CDR3 in DNA: TGCAGTGCCCCCGGGACAGGGGGTGAAAGACTGTTTTTT. The chain links TRBV20-1 to TRBJ1-4, with 11 bases matching TRBD1. This CDR3 is built from 13 residues. From germline, CDR1 is DFQATT and CDR2 SNEGSKA (reference sequence).

This clonotype has only a few counts. The J gene is TRBJ2-7, the V gene TRBV5-6; TRBD1 is a possible D gene (6 bases). Looked up from germline, CDR1 is SGHDT and CDR2 is YYEEEE. The CDR3 sequence is 15 residues long. V shed 6 bases and J shed 6 bases, with 22 bases lying between them. CDR3 bases: TGTGCCAGCACCCATTGGACAGCCCGAAGAGGCGAGCAGTACGTC. This translates into CASTHWTARRGEQYV.

This clonotype was seen more than once but under ten times. The chain links TRBV10-3 to TRBJ2-5, with 11 bases matching TRBD2. Germline-derived CDR1 and CDR2 are ENHRY and SYGVKD. This CDR3 contains 15 residues. The V segment lost 4 bases and the J segment 0 bases; nucleotides outside the gene matches: 1. CDR3 region: CAISGLAGNQETQYF. The CDR3 DNA sequence: TGTGCCATCAGTGGACTAGCGGGGAACCAAGAGACCCAGTACTTC.

This clonotype was found many times. The chain employs TRBV30 and TRBJ1-4, with D unresolved. V lost 2 bases and J 3 bases, leaving 10 bases between the germline ends. CDR3 length: 14 amino acids. Germline-derived CDR1 and CDR2 are GTSNPN and SVGIG (reference sequence). The CDR3 DNA reads as TGTGCCTGGAGTAACGGCCAGCCTAATGAAAAACTGTTTTTT. Protein sequence: CAWSNGQPNEKLFF.

This clonotype was counted many times. This chain connects TRBV5-4 to TRBJ2-1; 7 bases fit TRBD1. The germline V gene has CDR1 SGHNT and CDR2 YYREEE (reference sequence). V lost 3 bases to trimming and J lost 7 bases; unmatched junction nucleotides: 7. This CDR3 has 14 amino acids. This CDR3 reads CASSSVGGLNEQFF. Written as DNA, the CDR3 is TGTGCCAGCAGCTCGGTAGGGGGCCTGAATGAGCAGTTCTTC. Looking up the rest from reference TRBV5-4 and TRBJ2-1 gives the full variable domain: ETGVTQSPTHLIKTRGQQVTLRCSSQSGHNTVSWYQQALGQGPQFIFQYYREEENGRGNFPPRFSGLQFPNYSSELNVNALELDDSALYLCASSSVGGLNEQFFGPGTRLTVL.

This clonotype was detected a few times. V usage is TRBV12-3 or TRBV12-4 and J usage is TRBJ1-2; perhaps TRBD1 as D (5 bases). Trimming removed 1 base from V and 4 bases from J, with 13 bases in between. The CDR3 runs to 15 residues. CDR3 sequence (DNA): TGTGCCAGCAGTTTAGAGGCGGGGCTCGGCTATGGCTACACCTTC. This gives the protein CASSLEAGLGYGYTF.

This sequence joins TRBV6-2 or TRBV6-3 and TRBJ2-1, with D perhaps being TRBD1 or TRBD2 (5 bases each). Per the germline V gene, CDR1 is MNHEY and CDR2 is SVGEGT. Trimming pared 6 bases from V and 2 bases from J, leaving 17 bases between. The CDR3 has 16 amino acids. Here the CDR3 reads CASRQDRDRAYNEQFF. CDR3 nucleotides: TGTGCCAGCAGGCAGGACCGGGACCGCGCCTACAATGAGCAGTTCTTC.

The gene calls are TRBV6-5 and TRBJ2-3; a possible D gene is TRBD2 (6 bases). The germline V gene encodes CDR1 MNHEY and CDR2 SVGAGI. Trimming removed 2 bases at V and 1 base at J, with 10 bases between. This CDR3 comprises 15 residues. CDR3 DNA: TGTGCCAGCAGTTACACGGGACTCCGCACAGATACGCAGTATTTT. Its protein is CASSYTGLRTDTQYF.

The chain links TRBV6-1 to TRBJ2-3, with TRBD2 identical over 9 bases. CDR1 and CDR2 (germline): MNHNS, SASEGT. J was trimmed by 6 bases and V by 6 bases; bases with no gene match: 10. This CDR3 region has 15 residues. The chain's CDR3 is CASSRGGGVVDTQYF. The CDR3 DNA reads as TGTGCCAGCAGCCGCGGGGGGGGGGTGGTGGATACGCAGTATTTT.

This clonotype was recorded a few times. V usage is TRBV3-1 and J usage is TRBJ2-3; D remains ambiguous. This CDR3 is built from 13 residues. Looked up from germline, CDR1 is LGHDT and CDR2 is YNNKEL (reference sequence). V gave up 6 bases and J gave up 0 bases, with 7 bases separating them. CDR3 protein: CASSHPSTDTQYF. CDR3 nucleotide sequence: TGTGCCAGCAGTCACCCAAGCACAGATACGCAGTATTTT.